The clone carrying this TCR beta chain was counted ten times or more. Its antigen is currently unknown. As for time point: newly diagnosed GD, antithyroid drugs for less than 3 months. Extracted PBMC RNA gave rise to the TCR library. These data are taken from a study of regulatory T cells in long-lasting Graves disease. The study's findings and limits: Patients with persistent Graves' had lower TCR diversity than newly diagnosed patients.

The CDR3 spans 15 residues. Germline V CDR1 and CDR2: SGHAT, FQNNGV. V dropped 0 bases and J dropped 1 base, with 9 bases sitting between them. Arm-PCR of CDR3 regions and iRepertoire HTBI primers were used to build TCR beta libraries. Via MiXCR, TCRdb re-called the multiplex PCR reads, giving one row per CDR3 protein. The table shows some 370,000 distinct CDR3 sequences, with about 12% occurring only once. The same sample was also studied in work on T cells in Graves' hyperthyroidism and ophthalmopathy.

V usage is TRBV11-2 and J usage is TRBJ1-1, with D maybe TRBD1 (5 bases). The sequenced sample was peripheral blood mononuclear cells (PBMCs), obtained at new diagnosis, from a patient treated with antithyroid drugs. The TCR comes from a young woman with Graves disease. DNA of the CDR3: TGTGCCAGCAGCTTAGAGTCTGGGGCGAACACTGAAGCTTTCTTT. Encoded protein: CASSLESGANTEAFF.